This is a list of T cell receptor beta chains from one sample in a study of T cell responses to AZD1222 COVID-19 vaccine. Sequencing used immunoSEQ multiplex PCR; TCRdb keeps in-frame clones, though not all of them. Among roughly 60,000 clones, more than 60% were seen once, and the ten largest hold 3.5% to 4.5%. The specimen comprised peripheral blood, sampled 28 days after the second AZD1222 dose. The receptors originated from an adult who received the AZD1222 COVID-19 vaccine. Both conserved end residues are part of each CDR3. D genes are given only for firm matches. Clone size appears in some rows only: once, few, many, or a class for an expanded clone.

TRBJ2-7 | TRBD1 | TRBV19 | . | TGTGCCAGTAGGAGGGGGCATGGGGTGACCCTACACTCCTACGAGCAGTACTTC | CASRRGHGVTLHSYEQYF
TRBJ2-3 | . | TRBV10-3 | . | TGTGCCACCCAGAGGGAGGGCACAGATACGCAGTATTTT | CATQREGTDTQYF
TRBJ1-2 | . | TRBV29-1 | . | TGCACCGTTTGGGACTCCTTGCCCTATGGCTACACCTTC | CTVWDSLPYGYTF
TRBJ1-3 | . | TRBV7-9 | few | TGTGCCAGCAGCTCACCTACGCGGGGAAGCTCTGGAAACACCATATATTTT | CASSSPTRGSSGNTIYF
TRBJ2-7 | TRBD1 | TRBV6-5 | . | TGTGCCAGCAGTTACTCGAGTCTGCAGGGGGCGAAGGAGCAGTACTTC | CASSYSSLQGAKEQYF
TRBJ1-6 | TRBD1 | TRBV20-1 | . | TGCAGTGCTAGTGACAGGGGAGAGGGGCCCCTCCACTTT | CSASDRGEGPLHF
TRBJ1-6 | . | TRBV6-5 | . | TGTGCCAGCCGGACTCCGAATTCACCCCTCCACTTT | CASRTPNSPLHF
TRBJ2-3 | . | TRBV6-5 | . | TGTGCCAGCAGCAGGGCCTCGAAAGATACGCAGTATTTT | CASSRASKDTQYF
TRBJ1-5 | . | TRBV5-1 | once | TGCGCCAGCAGCTTGGGGGTGGAGGGTCAGCCCCAGCATTTT | CASSLGVEGQPQHF
TRBJ2-1 | TRBD1 | TRBV7-6 | . | TGTGCCAGCAGCTTAGGGGTCGGACAGGCCACTTACAATGAGCAGTTCTTC | CASSLGVGQATYNEQFF
TRBJ1-6 | TRBD1 | TRBV28 | . | TGTGCCAGCAGTTTCAACAGGGGCCCATATAATTCACCCCTCCACTTT | CASSFNRGPYNSPLHF
TRBJ2-5 | TRBD1 | TRBV6-1 | . | TGTGCCAGCAGTGACAGGAACAGGGGCGGGTCGGAGACCCAGTACTTC | CASSDRNRGGSETQYF
TRBJ1-6 | . | TRBV4-1 | . | TGCGCCAGCAGCCAAGACGGAGTCCCCTATAATTCACCCCTCCACTTT | CASSQDGVPYNSPLHF
TRBJ2-2 | . | TRBV19 | . | TGTGCCAGTAGTAATCCGAACACCGGGGAGCTGTTTTTT | CASSNPNTGELFF
TRBJ2-4 | . | TRBV7-9 | once | TGTGCCAGCAGCCCCGGTTTCTTC | CASSPGFF
TRBJ1-5 | . | TRBV14 | . | TGTGCCAGCAGCCAAGATCGGGGGCGGATGGATCAGCCCCAGCATTTT | CASSQDRGRMDQPQHF
TRBJ1-2 | TRBD1 | TRBV19 | . | TGTGCCAGTACAGACAGGGATTTTGGCTACACCTTC | CASTDRDFGYTF
TRBJ2-7 | TRBD2 | TRBV3-1/TRBV3-2 | few | TGTGCCAGCAGCCAAGGGCCCGGGAGCGGGACCTACGAGCAGTACTTC | CASSQGPGSGTYEQYF
TRBJ1-1 | TRBD1 | TRBV11-2 | once | TGTGCCAGCAGCCGGACAGGGGGTATGAACACTGAAGCTTTCTTT | CASSRTGGMNTEAFF
TRBJ2-7 | TRBD1 | TRBV6-2/TRBV6-3 | . | TGTGCCAGCAGTTACCCCCCCAGGGGGACAGGGAGATACGAGCAGTACTTC | CASSYPPRGTGRYEQYF
TRBJ1-2 | . | TRBV7-8 | . | TGTGCCAGCAGCCCGGATGGGGCCCTCTTCTCCGTTTATGGCTACACCTTC | CASSPDGALFSVYGYTF
TRBJ1-5 | . | TRBV19 | . | TGTGCCAGTGGGATCCAGACTCAGCCCCAGCATTTT | CASGIQTQPQHF
TRBJ1-2 | . | TRBV29-1 | . | TGCAGCGTTGAACTCCGGGGGGTGGAAAACTATGGCTACACCTTC | CSVELRGVENYGYTF
TRBJ2-3 | . | TRBV13 | once | TGTGCCAGCAGCTTACAGCCTTCTAGCACAGATACGCAGTATTTT | CASSLQPSSTDTQYF
TRBJ1-2 | . | TRBV30 | . | TGTGCCTGGAGTTGGGAGAGGGGCTACACCTTC | CAWSWERGYTF
TRBJ2-1 | TRBD1 | TRBV19 | . | TGTGCCAGTAGTGAGACCGGGACAGGGACCCATGAGCAGTTCTTC | CASSETGTGTHEQFF
TRBJ2-2 | . | TRBV10-1 | . | TGCGCCAGCAGTGGAACCGTCGGGGAGCTGTTTTTT | CASSGTVGELFF
TRBJ1-5 | TRBD1 | TRBV18 | . | TGTGCCAGCTCACCGGACTTCGTGGCAGGGGGCGGCAATCAGCCCCAGCATTTT | CASSPDFVAGGGNQPQHF
TRBJ2-1 | TRBD1 | TRBV5-1 | . | TGCGCCAGCAGCTCCCAACAGGGGAGAGGCAATGAGCAGTTCTTC | CASSSQQGRGNEQFF
TRBJ1-5 | . | TRBV30 | once | TGTGCCTGGAGTGTAGGGAATAGCAATCAGCCCCAGCATTTT | CAWSVGNSNQPQHF
TRBJ2-7 | TRBD1 | TRBV28 | . | TGTGCCAGCAGTTCAGGGGGCGCGGCCGAGTGGCAGTACTTC | CASSSGGAAEWQYF
TRBJ1-2 | TRBD1 | TRBV28 | . | TGTGCCAGCAGTTTTACAGGGGAGCATGGCTACACCTTC | CASSFTGEHGYTF
TRBJ2-2 | TRBD1 | TRBV11-2 | . | TGTGCCAGCAGCTTACCGCCGGGACAGGGGGTGAGGGCCGGGGAGCTGTTTTTT | CASSLPPGQGVRAGELFF
TRBJ2-2 | TRBD2 | TRBV6-6 | . | TGTGCCAGCAGCCGACAGCGGGGGCCCAACACCGGGGAGCTGTTTTTT | CASSRQRGPNTGELFF
TRBJ2-7 | . | TRBV25-1 | . | TGTGCCAGCAGTGATGGGTTTTCGGAGCAGTACTTC | CASSDGFSEQYF